This TCR beta chain originates from a study of blood T cell repertoires in COVID-19. Overall study: Acute and convalescent COVID-19 specimens originated in the United States, Italy and Spain. From T cells, B-cell-depleted T cells, or PBMCs came the material, which was cDNA or gDNA.

Germline CDR1 is KGHSH and CDR2 is LQKENI. CDR3 length: 15 residues. The ends lost 6 bases at V and 0 bases at J; junction bases unmatched: 5. Profiling relied on immunoSEQ multiplex PCR, and the TCRdb table lists in-frame clones only, not all of them. The sample holds 90,000 to 130,000 clones, approximately 80% seen once. The J gene is TRBJ2-3, the V gene TRBV18; 8 positions agree with TRBD1. The receptor was derived from an older woman with acute or convalescent COVID-19. Sequencing was performed on peripheral blood. CDR3 sequence reads: CASSPGTGSTDTQYF. The CDR3 bases are TGTGCCAGCTCGCCTGGGACAGGTAGCACAGATACGCAGTATTTT.